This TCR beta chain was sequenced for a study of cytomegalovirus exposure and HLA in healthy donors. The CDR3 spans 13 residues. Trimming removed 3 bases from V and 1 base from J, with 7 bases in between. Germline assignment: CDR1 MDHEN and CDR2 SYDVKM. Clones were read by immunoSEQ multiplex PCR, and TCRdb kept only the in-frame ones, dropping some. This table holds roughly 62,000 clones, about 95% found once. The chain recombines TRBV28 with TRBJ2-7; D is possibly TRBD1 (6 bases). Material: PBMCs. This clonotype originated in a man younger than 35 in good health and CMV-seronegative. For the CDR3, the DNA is TGTGCCAGCAGTTTCAGGGGTTCCTACGAGCAGTACTTC. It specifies CASSFRGSYEQYF.